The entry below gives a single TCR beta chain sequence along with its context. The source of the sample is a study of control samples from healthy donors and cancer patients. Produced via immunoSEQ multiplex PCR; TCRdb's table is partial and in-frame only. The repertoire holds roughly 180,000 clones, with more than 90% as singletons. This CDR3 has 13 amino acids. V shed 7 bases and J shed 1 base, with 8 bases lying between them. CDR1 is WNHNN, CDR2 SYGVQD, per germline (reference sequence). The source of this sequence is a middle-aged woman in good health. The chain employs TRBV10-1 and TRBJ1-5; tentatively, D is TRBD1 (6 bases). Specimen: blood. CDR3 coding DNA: TGCGCCAGCAAGGGGGACAGCAATCAGCCCCAGCATTTT. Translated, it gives CASKGDSNQPQHF.